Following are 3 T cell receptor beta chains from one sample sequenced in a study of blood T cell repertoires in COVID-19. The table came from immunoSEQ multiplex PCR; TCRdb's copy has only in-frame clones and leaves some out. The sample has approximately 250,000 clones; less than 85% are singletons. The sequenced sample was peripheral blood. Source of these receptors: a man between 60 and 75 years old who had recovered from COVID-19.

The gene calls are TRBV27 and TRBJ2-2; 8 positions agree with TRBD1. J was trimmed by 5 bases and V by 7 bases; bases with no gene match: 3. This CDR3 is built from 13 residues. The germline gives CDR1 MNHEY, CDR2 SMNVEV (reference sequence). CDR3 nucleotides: TGTGCCAGCAAGACAGGGGTGACCGGGGAGCTGTTTTTT. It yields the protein CASKTGVTGELFF.

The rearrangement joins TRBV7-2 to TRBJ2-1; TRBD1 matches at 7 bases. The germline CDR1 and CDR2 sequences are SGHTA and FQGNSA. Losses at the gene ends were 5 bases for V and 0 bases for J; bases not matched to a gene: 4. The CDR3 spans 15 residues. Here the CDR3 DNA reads TGTGCCAGCAGCCGGGGACAGAGCTCCTACAATGAGCAGTTCTTC. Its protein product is CASSRGQSSYNEQFF.

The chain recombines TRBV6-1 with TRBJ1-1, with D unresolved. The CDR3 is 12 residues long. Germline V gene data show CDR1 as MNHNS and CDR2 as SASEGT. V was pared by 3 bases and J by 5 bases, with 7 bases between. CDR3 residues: CASSDQRTEAFF. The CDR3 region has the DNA TGTGCCAGCAGTGACCAGCGGACTGAAGCTTTCTTT.